This entry features one T cell receptor beta chain sequence. The antigen this receptor binds is unknown. No base qualities exist here, and no much larger clone lies one base off it. The sample is drawn from a study of control samples from healthy donors and cancer patients (dated by TCRdb to 2019 to 2021). CDR3 length: 14 amino acids, cysteine to phenylalanine. The entry retains the CDR3 DNA only, 42 bases that are in frame from base 1. From a lookup of the germline V gene, CDR1 and CDR2 are MGHRA and YSYEKL. V loses 4 bases at its end and J loses 6 bases; junction bases beyond the gene matches: 5. Receptor amplification or capture employed the immunoSEQ multiplex PCR assay. Entries here come from immuneACCESS through TCRdb and include only in-frame sequences with V and J called. Some clones fail to appear in such tables; in the studies checked, an unresolved V gene covers under half of the shortfall, and the cause of the remainder is unknown. The sample records about 110,000 clones, 75% to 90% of which are singletons. Together, the top ten hold 17% of the sample.

This receptor was identified in a woman aged 45-65 years in good health. This chain joins TRBV4-1 to TRBJ2-1, and TRBD2 aligns with 8 junction nucleotides. Input material: blood. This receptor carries the CDR3 CASSPRAGGNEQFF. The DNA sequence is as follows: TGCGCCAGCAGCCCTAGGGCGGGGGGCAATGAGCAGTTCTTC.